Given below is one TCR beta chain in context. The sample comes from a study of Ad26.COV2.S vaccination and SARS-CoV-2 variants. Germline CDR1 and CDR2: SGHTA and FQGNSA. The length of the CDR3 is 13 residues. Trimming pared 3 bases from V and 7 bases from J, leaving 12 bases between. This table comes from immunoSEQ multiplex PCR, and its TCRdb copy is limited to in-frame clones, with some not included. This sample has 400,000 to 450,000 clones, with roughly 91% found just once. Treatment meaning: roughly 19 received Ad26.COV2.S at low or high dose, single or two shots; roughly five received placebo; per-sample allocation not given. Vaccine and placebo recipients were sampled on day 63 after the first injection.

The sequencing here drew on peripheral blood, taken in a trial of Ad26.COV2.S vaccine versus placebo. The chain combines TRBV7-2 with TRBJ1-2; D might be TRBD1 (6 bases). The clonotype originates from a person between 18 and 65 years old who received the Ad26.COV2.S COVID-19 vaccine or a placebo. CDR3 in amino acids: CASSFRGTSGYTF. The CDR3 region has the DNA TGTGCCAGCAGCTTTCGGGGGACAAGTGGCTACACCTTC.